The clone carrying this T cell receptor (beta chain) has a handful of counts. What it binds is unknown. The V gene lost 3 bases and the J gene lost 2 bases, with 8 bases spanning the gap. Germline CDR1 is PRHDT and CDR2 is FYEKMQ (reference sequence). The CDR3 runs 13 residues. Profiling relied on immunoSEQ multiplex PCR, and the TCRdb table lists in-frame clones only, not all of them. The data hold 65,000 to 95,000 clones, with around 92% observed a single time. The sample belongs to a study of OX40 agonist ivuxolimab in advanced cancers. Study-wide results and limits: No antigen was identified for the clonally expanded peripheral T cells.

The chain carries TRBV13 and TRBJ2-7; D uncertain. This specimen was CD4+ or CD8+ T cells sorted from blood, taken in a trial of the OX40 agonist ivuxolimab. This clonotype was sampled from an adult with an advanced solid tumor such as melanoma, head and neck, liver or kidney cancer. Written as DNA, the CDR3 is TGTGCCAGCAGCTTCATCGGAACCTACGAGCAGTACTTC. Translating it yields CASSFIGTYEQYF.